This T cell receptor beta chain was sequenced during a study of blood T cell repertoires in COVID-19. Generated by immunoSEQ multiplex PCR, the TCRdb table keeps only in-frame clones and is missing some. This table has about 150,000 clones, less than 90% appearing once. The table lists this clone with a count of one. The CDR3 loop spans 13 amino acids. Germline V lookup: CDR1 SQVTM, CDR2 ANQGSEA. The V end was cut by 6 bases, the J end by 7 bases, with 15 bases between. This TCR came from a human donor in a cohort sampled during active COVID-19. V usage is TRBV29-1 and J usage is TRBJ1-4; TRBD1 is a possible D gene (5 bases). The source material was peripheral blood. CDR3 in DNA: TGCAGCGTCGCATCTAGACAGAGTGAAAAACTGTTTTTT. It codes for CSVASRQSEKLFF.